Below are 15 T cell receptor beta chains sequenced from a single sample in a study of T cells in women clearing cervical HPV infection. The assay was immunoSEQ multiplex PCR, and TCRdb's table has in-frame clones only and misses some. This table holds roughly 15,000 clones. Sequencing was performed on blood buffy coat. The receptors here all came from a woman between 18 and 70 years old with a cervical HPV16 infection that either progressed to CIN3+ or cleared (not recorded which).

Its frequency marks this clone as large. The read comes to an end 3 residues before the CDR3 does, leaving the germline J gene to fill in the end. The chain couples TRBV9 to TRBJ2-1, with TRBD2 matching over 10 bases. The germline V gene has CDR1 SGDLS and CDR2 YYNGEE. After removal of 4 bases from V and 7 bases from J, the junction contained 11 bases not matched to a gene. The CDR3 runs to 16 residues. CDR3 DNA (partial): TGTGCCAGCAGCCCGGGGGGTAGCGGGGGGCAAAATGAG. As protein: CASSPGGSGGQNE. The whole CDR3 protein reads CASSPGGSGGQNEQFF.

A note on this clone: The sequence runs out 3 residues before the end of the CDR3; the remainder is reconstructed from the germline J gene. The rearrangement links TRBV30 to TRBJ1-6; 7 bases agree with TRBD1. This CDR3 spans 15 amino acids. Germline trimming cut 0 bases from V and 7 bases from J; bases unmatched to any gene: 6. CDR1 is GTSNPN and CDR2 is SVGIG in the germline V gene (reference sequence). The CDR3 DNA, read in part, is TGTGCCTGGAGTGTACTTGGGACAGTAAATTCACCC. Residues: CAWSVLGTVNSP. The complete CDR3 sequence is CAWSVLGTVNSPLHF.

With regard to this clone: The read ends 3 residues before the CDR3 terminus; that terminus is restored from the germline J gene. The chain recombines TRBV9 with TRBJ2-7; 8 nucleotides align to TRBD1. V lost 4 bases, J lost 1 base, and 7 bases stayed unmatched. Germline values: CDR1 SGDLS, CDR2 YYNGEE. CDR3 length: 15 amino acids. The CDR3 DNA, read in part, is TGTGCCAGCAGCTTCCGACAGGGGCCTTCCTACGAG. Encoded protein: CASSFRQGPSYE. The CDR3 as a whole reads CASSFRQGPSYEQYF.

In regard to this clone: The sequence runs out 3 residues before the end of the CDR3; the remainder is reconstructed from the germline J gene. The chain employs TRBV12-3 or TRBV12-4 and TRBJ2-5; 7 bases map to TRBD2. The CDR3 spans 14 residues. V shed 4 bases and J 7 bases; nucleotides not matched to a gene: 9. Incomplete CDR3 DNA: TGTGCCAGCAGTTGGGGATTCTCGGGGGGGACC. This codes for CASSWGFSGGT. The whole CDR3 reads CASSWGFSGGTQYF.

As for this clone: The CDR3 goes on 3 residues after the read ends, and that part is filled in from the germline J gene. The chain joins TRBV19 to TRBJ1-5; unclear D gene. Trimming pared 7 bases from V and 6 bases from J, leaving 10 bases between. The CDR3 extends over 12 amino acids. CDR1 LNHDA and CDR2 SQIVND come from the germline V gene (reference sequence). CDR3 DNA, as far as it was read: TGTGCCAGTAAATCGCAAGGTCAGCCC. Protein: CASKSQGQP. The whole CDR3 protein is CASKSQGQPQHF.

Partial CDR3 DNA: TGTGCCTGGAGTGAGCGGGATACG. It specifies CAWSERDT. The whole CDR3 reads CAWSERDTQYF. The chain employs TRBV30 and TRBJ2-3, with a weak D call TRBD2 (5 bases). The missing CDR3 end, 3 residues past where the read stops, is filled in from the germline J gene. This CDR3 has 11 amino acids. The germline gives CDR1 GTSNPN, CDR2 SVGIG (reference sequence). V lost 1 base and J lost 6, with 5 bases in between. Looking up the rest from reference TRBV30 and TRBJ2-3 gives the full variable domain: SQTIHQWPATLVQPVGSPLSLECTVEGTSNPNLYWYRQAAGRGLQLLFYSVGIGQISSEVPQNLSASRPQDRQFILSSKKLLLSDSGFYLCAWSERDTQYFGPGTRLTVL.

Worth noting for this clone: The read ends 3 residues early relative to the CDR3; the germline J gene fills the gap. V gene TRBV27 combines with J gene TRBJ1-5; a possible D gene is TRBD1 (5 bases). V was shortened by 4 bases and J by 7 bases, with 14 bases between the two germline ends. The CDR3 extends over 14 amino acids. Germline loops: CDR1 MNHEY, CDR2 SMNVEV (reference sequence). CDR3 bases read: TGTGCCAGCAGTTCAGCAGGGTCTGCCCAGCCC. It translates to CASSSAGSAQP. The whole CDR3 is CASSSAGSAQPQHF.

Considering frequency, this clone is medium-sized (0.01 to 0.1%). The sequence runs out 3 residues before the end of the CDR3; the remainder is reconstructed from the germline J gene. V gene TRBV7-3 combines with J gene TRBJ2-3, with 9 bases matching TRBD2. The CDR3 length is 17 residues. From germline, CDR1 is SGHTA and CDR2 FQGTGA. V lost 4 bases to trimming and J lost 1 base; unmatched junction nucleotides: 9. Incomplete CDR3 DNA: TGTGCCAGCAGCTCGACAGGTAGCGGGGGAGGCACAGATACG. It encodes CASSSTGSGGGTDT. The whole CDR3 region reads CASSSTGSGGGTDTQYF.

A note on this clone: Sequencing ends 3 residues short of the CDR3 end; the germline J gene provides the rest. This chain links TRBV5-1 with TRBJ1-1, with TRBD1 as a possible D gene (6 bases). V gave up 4 bases and J gave up 3 bases, with 13 bases separating them. This CDR3 region has 14 residues. Germline-derived CDR1 and CDR2 are SGHRS and YFSETQ. Partial CDR3 DNA: TGCGCCAGCAGCCATTACAGGGAAGACACTGAA. This sequence encodes CASSHYREDTE. The CDR3 reads in full as CASSHYREDTEAFF.

This clone is labeled medium-sized based on frequency. With the read ending 3 residues before the CDR3 end, the germline J gene is used to fill in that end. The genes are TRBV18 and TRBJ2-3; D is ambiguous. The CDR3 length is 14 residues. The V gene lost 2 bases and the J gene lost 1 base, with 7 bases spanning the gap. Germline values: CDR1 KGHSH, CDR2 LQKENI. The CDR3 sequence: CASSPSIGTDTQYF. The part of the CDR3 DNA that was read is TGTGCCAGCTCACCATCTATCGGCACAGATACG.

A remark on this clone: The read ends 3 residues early relative to the CDR3; the germline J gene fills the gap. This chain joins TRBV9 and TRBJ2-1; D may be TRBD1 (6 bases). The length of the CDR3 is 16 residues. The V end lost 0 bases, the J end lost 4 bases, and 14 bases lay between the germline ends. Looked up from germline, CDR1 is SGDLS and CDR2 is YYNGEE. The CDR3 DNA, read in part, is TGTGCCAGCAGCGTAGCAGGGGCCGACGGATACAATGAG. As protein: CASSVAGADGYNE. The entire CDR3 protein reads CASSVAGADGYNEQFF.

This clone is classed as medium-sized by frequency. The CDR3 goes on 3 residues after the read ends, and that part is filled in from the germline J gene. Other DNA sequences in the sample encode the same CDR3. This chain links TRBV18 with TRBJ2-3; D may be TRBD1 (6 bases). The CDR3 covers 16 residues. The ends were cut back, 0 bases at V and 3 bases at J, with 13 bases in the middle. CDR1 and CDR2 from the germline V gene are KGHSH and LQKENI. The CDR3 bases that were read are TGTGCCAGCTCACCACCCCAGGGGAAGGGGACAGATACG. This gives the protein CASSPPQGKGTDT. The entire CDR3 protein is CASSPPQGKGTDTQYF.

Comment on this clone: The CDR3 end lies 3 residues beyond the end of the read and is filled in from the germline J gene. This chain joins TRBV7-2 and TRBJ2-4; D not certain. The CDR3 has 14 amino acids. Germline V lookup: CDR1 SGHTA, CDR2 FQGNSA. CDR3 DNA, as far as it was read: TGTGCCAGCAGCCCGAGTACAGTGCCCTATGGT. Translation: CASSPSTVPYG. In full, the CDR3 reads CASSPSTVPYGQYF.

As for this clone: The CDR3 extends 3 residues past the end of the read, so its final part is completed from the germline J gene. V and J are TRBV2 and TRBJ2-3; 10 bases map to TRBD1. Germline lookup yields CDR1 SNHLY and CDR2 FYNNEI. The CDR3 has 15 amino acids. CDR3 in amino acids: CASGTGVVGKETQYF. The sequenced part of the CDR3 DNA is TGTGCCAGCGGGACAGGGGTGGTCGGAAAAGAGACG.

To note about this clone: The missing CDR3 end, 3 residues past where the read stops, is filled in from the germline J gene. This chain links TRBV29-1 with TRBJ1-2; D ambiguous. This CDR3 is built from 12 residues. Germline-derived CDR1 and CDR2 are SQVTM and ANQGSEA. The CDR3 DNA, read in part, is TGCAGCGTTGAAGAAATCGGGGTTGAC. Protein product: CSVEEIGVD. The whole CDR3 region reads CSVEEIGVDYTF.